A single sample gave rise to the 31 T cell receptor beta chains below, sequenced in a study of blood T cell repertoires in COVID-19. Profiling relied on immunoSEQ multiplex PCR, and the TCRdb table lists in-frame clones only, not all of them. Of around 110,000 clones listed, around 83% were seen once; the top ten hold less than 8%. Material for sequencing was peripheral blood. The receptor set was obtained from a man aged 70 or older with acute or convalescent COVID-19.

The chain couples TRBV5-8 to TRBJ1-4; D perhaps matches TRBD1 (6 bases). The ends were cut back, 3 bases at V and 4 bases at J, with 10 bases in the middle. The CDR3 is made up of 14 amino acids. Per germline, CDR1 SGHTS and CDR2 YDEGEE. The CDR3 loop reads CASSSRGYNEKLFF. In nucleotides, the CDR3 is TGTGCCAGCAGCTCCAGGGGATATAATGAAAAACTGTTTTTT.

The chain has TRBV5-1 and TRBJ2-2, with D tentatively TRBD1 (5 bases). The length of the CDR3 is 15 residues. V lost 2 bases to trimming and J lost 5 bases, with 13 bases between them. Per the germline V gene, CDR1 is SGHRS and CDR2 is YFSETQ. CDR3 sequence: CASSFSQGKTGELFF. The CDR3 bases are TGCGCCAGCAGCTTCAGCCAGGGAAAGACCGGGGAGCTGTTTTTT.

The J gene is TRBJ1-1, the V gene TRBV10-3, with 10 bases identical to TRBD1. The CDR3 has 15 amino acids. Germline V gene lookup returns CDR1 ENHRY and CDR2 SYGVKD. The trim removed 7 bases at V and 1 base at J, leaving 6 bases unmatched. CDR3 in amino acids: CAITRTGGENTEAFF. Here the CDR3 DNA reads TGTGCCATCACGCGGACAGGGGGAGAGAACACTGAAGCTTTCTTT.

This chain links TRBV24-1 with TRBJ2-5; D remains ambiguous. The ends were cut back, 4 bases at V and 4 bases at J, with 18 bases in the middle. Per the germline V gene, CDR1 is KGHDR and CDR2 is SFDVKD. The CDR3 runs to 16 residues. CDR3 sequence reads: CATSDPWSGAGETQYF. The CDR3 DNA reads TGTGCCACCAGTGACCCCTGGTCCGGCGCAGGAGAGACCCAGTACTTC.

This rearrangement joins TRBV28 to TRBJ2-7; tentatively, D is TRBD2 (7 bases). The V end was cut by 8 bases, the J end by 1 base, with 18 bases between. Germline V CDR1 and CDR2: MDHEN, SYDVKM. There are 15 residues in the CDR3. CDR3 protein: CASGFSRGGSYEQYF. In nucleotides, the CDR3 is TGTGCCAGCGGATTTAGTAGGGGGGGTTCCTACGAGCAGTACTTC.

This chain connects TRBV5-1 to TRBJ2-2, with unresolved D. Germline values: CDR1 SGHRS, CDR2 YFSETQ. Trimming removed 0 bases at V and 9 bases at J, with 3 bases between. This CDR3 comprises 11 residues. CDR3 loop: CASSLGRELFF. CDR3 DNA sequence: TGCGCCAGCAGCTTGGGGCGGGAGCTGTTTTTT. The whole variable domain, filled in from reference TRBV5-1 and TRBJ2-2, reads KAGVTQTPRYLIKTRGQQVTLSCSPISGHRSVSWYQQTPGQGLQFLFEYFSETQRNKGNFPGRFSGRQFSNSRSEMNVSTLELGDSALYLCASSLGRELFFGEGSRLTVL.

The gene calls are TRBV6-5 and TRBJ1-6; 8 bases agree with TRBD1. This CDR3 has 14 amino acids. V lost 5 bases and J lost 10; bases outside the gene matches: 7. Per germline, CDR1 MNHEY and CDR2 SVGAGI. CDR3 bases: TGTGCCAGCAGTACTCGGACAGGGAACTCACCCCTCCACTTT. Its translation is CASSTRTGNSPLHF.

This chain uses TRBV24-1 with TRBJ1-1; D possibly corresponds to TRBD1 (5 bases). In germline, CDR1 is KGHDR, CDR2 SFDVKD. The CDR3 length is 11 residues. Trimming took 10 bases from V and 2 from J, leaving 7 bases between them. This CDR3 reads CATQGNTEAFF. For the CDR3, the DNA is TGTGCCACTCAGGGTAACACTGAAGCTTTCTTT.

The rearrangement links TRBV12-3 or TRBV12-4 to TRBJ2-1; the D gene is possibly TRBD2 (6 bases). Trimming pared 6 bases from V and 6 bases from J, leaving 12 bases between. The length of the CDR3 is 13 residues. This CDR3 is CASRPGTANEQFF. In DNA form, the CDR3 reads TGTGCCAGCAGACCCGGGACTGCCAATGAGCAGTTCTTC.

This chain uses TRBV2 with TRBJ2-3, with TRBD2 matching over 13 bases. The CDR3 totals 18 residues. CDR1 SNHLY and CDR2 FYNNEI come from the germline V gene. J was trimmed by 1 base and V by 4 bases; bases with no gene match: 8. The CDR3 DNA is TGTGCCAGCAGTGTTGGACTAGCGGGAGTAAAGGGCACAGATACGCAGTATTTT. Translation gives CASSVGLAGVKGTDTQYF.

The chain is built from TRBV3-1 (or the pseudogene TRBV3-2) and TRBJ2-1; 14 bases align to TRBD2. After removal of 2 bases from V and 8 bases from J, the junction contained 5 bases not matched to a gene. The CDR3 has 16 residues. The germline V gene encodes CDR1 LGHDT and CDR2 YNNKEL (reference sequence). CDR3 in DNA: TGTGCCAGCAGCCAACTACCGGGACTAGCGGGGGATGAGCAGTTCTTC. It is translated as CASSQLPGLAGDEQFF.

The rearrangement uses TRBV7-9 and TRBJ2-5, with D possibly TRBD1 on 5 matching bases. There are 14 residues in the CDR3. Germline V gene sequence: CDR1 SEHNR, CDR2 FQNEAQ (reference sequence). Trimming stripped 4 bases from V and 5 bases from J, with 14 bases between. CDR3 nucleotide sequence: TGTGCCAGCAGCTCCGTGGCAGGGTTTGAGACCCAGTACTTC. Amino acid sequence: CASSSVAGFETQYF.

The chain has TRBV19 and TRBJ2-2; D gene unclear. Trimming took 0 bases from V and 0 from J, leaving 8 bases between them. This CDR3 region has 16 residues. Germline V gives CDR1 LNHDA, CDR2 SQIVND (reference sequence). The CDR3 loop reads CASSIDRRPNTGELFF. The CDR3 DNA reads as TGTGCCAGTAGTATAGATAGGCGGCCGAACACCGGGGAGCTGTTTTTT.

This chain joins TRBV5-1 and TRBJ2-3, with TRBD2 identical over 7 bases. The length of the CDR3 is 16 residues. With 3 bases clipped from V and 1 base from J, the junction kept 8 bases outside the gene matches. Germline CDR1 is SGHRS and CDR2 is YFSETQ. As DNA, the CDR3 is TGCGCCAGCAGCTCTGGGGCGGGAGTACGCACAGATACGCAGTATTTT. Amino acids: CASSSGAGVRTDTQYF.

The chain recombines TRBV6-5 with TRBJ1-2; 10 bases fit TRBD1. The CDR3 runs 15 residues. The germline CDR1 and CDR2 sequences are MNHEY and SVGAGI. The V and J ends lost 0 bases and 5 bases, in that order; junction bases with no gene match: 3. Here the CDR3 DNA reads TGTGCCAGCAGTTACTCGAGACAGGGGGCGTATGGCTACACCTTC. Translating gives CASSYSRQGAYGYTF.

CDR3 in amino acids: CASSYRTGGRTEAFF. As DNA, the CDR3 is TGTGCCAGCAGCTATCGGACAGGGGGCCGTACTGAAGCTTTCTTT. The V and J genes are TRBV7-9 and TRBJ1-1; 11 positions agree with TRBD1. The CDR3 runs 15 residues. CDR1 and CDR2 (germline): SEHNR, FQNEAQ (reference sequence). V lost 4 bases and J lost 5; bases outside the gene matches: 6.

The rearrangement uses TRBV19 and TRBJ1-5; TRBD1 matches 12 bases. The CDR3 loop spans 16 amino acids. Germline V gives CDR1 LNHDA, CDR2 SQIVND (reference sequence). V trimming: 3 bases; J trimming: 6 bases; junction bases outside the gene matches: 6. The DNA of the CDR3 is TGTGCCAGTAGTATCGGAGGGGGACAGGGGGCTCAGCCCCAGCATTTT. Residues: CASSIGGGQGAQPQHF.

The chain links TRBV7-9 to TRBJ2-7; unclear D gene. The CDR3 sequence is 11 residues long. The germline gives CDR1 SEHNR, CDR2 FQNEAQ (reference sequence). Trimming took off 5 bases at V and 7 bases at J, with 9 bases between the two ends. CDR3 loop: CASSANMEQYF. CDR3 nucleotides: TGTGCCAGCAGCGCCAACATGGAGCAGTACTTC.

The sample holds a few counts of this clone. The chain carries TRBV7-9 and TRBJ1-6; D ambiguous. The CDR3 has 15 amino acids. The V end was cut by 5 bases, the J end by 7 bases, with 15 bases between. Germline V gives CDR1 SEHNR, CDR2 FQNEAQ (reference sequence). CDR3 DNA: TGTGCCAGCAGCCTCCAGTCAGTCCGAAATTCACCCCTCCACTTT. Amino acid sequence: CASSLQSVRNSPLHF.

This clone occurred once. The chain uses TRBV4-1 and TRBJ2-1; D perhaps matches TRBD2 (7 bases). V lost 0 bases to trimming and J lost 3 bases, with 15 bases between them. CDR3 length: 17 amino acids. Germline loops: CDR1 MGHRA, CDR2 YSYEKL. CDR3 DNA: TGCGCCAGCAGCCAAGATCTGGGGGGCGGGAGCTACAATGAGCAGTTCTTC. This codes for CASSQDLGGGSYNEQFF.

This clone was seen a few times. The J gene is TRBJ2-2, the V gene TRBV2, with a tentative D call TRBD1 (6 bases). The germline gives CDR1 SNHLY, CDR2 FYNNEI. The CDR3 is 14 residues long. V lost 6 bases and J 7 bases, leaving 15 bases between the germline ends. The CDR3 is CASSTQGIYGELFF. In DNA, the CDR3 is TGTGCCAGCAGCACCCAGGGGATTTACGGGGAGCTGTTTTTT.

The table lists this clone with a few counts. The rearrangement joins TRBV5-1 to TRBJ2-2; D perhaps matches TRBD1 (6 bases). Trimming removed 1 base from V and 7 bases from J, with 11 bases in between. The CDR3 sequence is 14 residues long. Germline lookup yields CDR1 SGHRS and CDR2 YFSETQ. CDR3: CASSLTGNIGELFF. As DNA, the CDR3 is TGCGCCAGCAGCTTGACAGGGAATATCGGGGAGCTGTTTTTT.

The V and J genes are TRBV29-1 and TRBJ1-2; no clear D gene. Germline V lookup: CDR1 SQVTM, CDR2 ANQGSEA. This CDR3 region has 12 residues. V was cut by 4 bases and J by 2 bases, with 8 bases left in between. CDR3 sequence (DNA): TGCAGCGTTGTGCAGAACAACTATGGCTACACCTTC. It is translated as CSVVQNNYGYTF. The complete variable domain, with remaining parts taken from reference TRBV29-1 and TRBJ1-2, reads SAVISQKPSRDICQRGTSLTIQCQVDSQVTMMFWYRQQPGQSLTLIATANQGSEATYESGFVIDKFPISRPNLTFSTLTVSNMSPEDSSIYLCSVVQNNYGYTFGSGTRLTVV.

This chain links TRBV24-1 with TRBJ1-5; the match to TRBD1 covers 12 bases. The CDR3 spans 16 residues. CDR1 is KGHDR and CDR2 is SFDVKD in the germline V gene. The J segment lost 7 bases and the V segment lost 4 bases, leaving 7 bases of the junction unmatched. The CDR3 protein is CATSERGTGGRQPQHF. CDR3 nucleotides: TGTGCCACCAGTGAACGAGGGACAGGGGGCCGGCAGCCCCAGCATTTT.

The V call is TRBV20-1, the J call TRBJ1-1, with TRBD1 matching over 8 bases. The CDR3 sequence is 11 residues long. V lost 1 base, J lost 11 bases, and 3 bases stayed unmatched. Germline V gene sequence: CDR1 DFQATT, CDR2 SNEGSKA (reference sequence). CDR3 DNA: TGCAGTGCTAGAGGGACAGGGCAGGCTTTCTTT. Its translation is CSARGTGQAFF.

The chain recombines TRBV18 with TRBJ2-1; TRBD1 matches 7 bases. V lost 5 bases to trimming and J lost 4 bases; unmatched junction nucleotides: 8. CDR1 is KGHSH, CDR2 LQKENI, per germline. The CDR3 covers 15 residues. DNA for the CDR3: TGTGCCAGCTCATCGGGACAGACGCCGTACAATGAGCAGTTCTTC. This encodes CASSSGQTPYNEQFF.

The CDR3 region has the DNA TGCAGCGTTGGGGCCCAACAGGGCTACGAGCAGTACTTC. It translates to CSVGAQQGYEQYF. The genes are TRBV29-1 and TRBJ2-7; a weak D match, TRBD1 (6 bases). Germline V gene sequence: CDR1 SQVTM, CDR2 ANQGSEA. This CDR3 has 13 residues. The V gene lost 4 bases and the J gene lost 3 bases, with 13 bases spanning the gap.

V usage is TRBV5-1 and J usage is TRBJ2-5; 7 bases are a match to TRBD1. The CDR3 has 16 residues. Trimming took 0 bases from V and 2 from J; bases not matched to a gene: 7. Per germline, CDR1 SGHRS and CDR2 YFSETQ. CDR3 protein: CASSLEGALIQETQYF. The CDR3 DNA is TGCGCCAGCAGCTTGGAGGGGGCGTTAATACAAGAGACCCAGTACTTC.

V gene TRBV27 combines with J gene TRBJ2-1; 11 bases are shared with TRBD1. Unmatched junction bases numbered 6, after V lost 3 bases and J lost 2 bases. This CDR3 is 17 amino acids long. Per the germline V gene, CDR1 is MNHEY and CDR2 is SMNVEV (reference sequence). CDR3 DNA: TGTGCCAGCAGTTTCCGCCCGGGACAGGGGGCCTACAATGAGCAGTTCTTC. As protein: CASSFRPGQGAYNEQFF.

The genes are TRBV9 and TRBJ1-2; TRBD1 aligns across 7 bases. V lost 4 bases to trimming and J lost 4 bases; unmatched junction nucleotides: 7. This CDR3 comprises 14 residues. CDR1 and CDR2 (germline): SGDLS, YYNGEE. The CDR3 here is CASSPGQTIYGYTF. The CDR3 bases are TGTGCCAGCAGCCCGGGACAGACGATCTATGGCTACACCTTC.

The chain employs TRBV5-6 and TRBJ1-1; tentative D call: TRBD1 (6 bases). Per germline, CDR1 SGHDT and CDR2 YYEEEE. Between the trimmed V and J ends, which lost 5 bases and 5 bases, there was a span of 16 bases. The CDR3 totals 14 residues. This CDR3 is CASSDQGRGTEAFF. CDR3 nucleotide sequence: TGTGCCAGCAGTGATCAGGGGCGGGGGACTGAAGCTTTCTTT.